The clone carrying this T cell receptor beta chain was picked up one time. Autoimmune disease history or systemic immunosuppression led to patient exclusion. This specimen belongs to a study of OX40 agonist ivuxolimab in advanced cancers. Profiling relied on immunoSEQ multiplex PCR, and the TCRdb table lists in-frame clones only, not all of them. The table shows about 57,000 clones, with about 87% occurring only once. V dropped 7 bases and J dropped 4; count of bases not matched to a gene: 12. Per germline, CDR1 LNHDA and CDR2 SQIVND (reference sequence). The CDR3 contains 18 residues. The sequencing here drew on CD4+ or CD8+ T cells sorted from blood, taken in a trial of the OX40 agonist ivuxolimab. This receptor was obtained from an adult with an advanced solid tumor such as melanoma, head and neck, liver or kidney cancer. This chain uses TRBV19 with TRBJ2-6; 11 bases are a match to TRBD1. The CDR3: CASMRFGQGASGANVLTF. The CDR3 region has the DNA TGTGCCAGTATGCGGTTTGGACAGGGGGCTTCAGGGGCCAACGTCCTGACTTTC. Full variable domain (missing parts from reference TRBV19 and TRBJ2-6): DGGITQSPKYLFRKEGQNVTLSCEQNLNHDAMYWYRQDPGQGLRLIYYSQIVNDFQKGDIAEGYSVSREKKESFPLTVTSAQKNPTAFYLCASMRFGQGASGANVLTFGAGSRLTVL.